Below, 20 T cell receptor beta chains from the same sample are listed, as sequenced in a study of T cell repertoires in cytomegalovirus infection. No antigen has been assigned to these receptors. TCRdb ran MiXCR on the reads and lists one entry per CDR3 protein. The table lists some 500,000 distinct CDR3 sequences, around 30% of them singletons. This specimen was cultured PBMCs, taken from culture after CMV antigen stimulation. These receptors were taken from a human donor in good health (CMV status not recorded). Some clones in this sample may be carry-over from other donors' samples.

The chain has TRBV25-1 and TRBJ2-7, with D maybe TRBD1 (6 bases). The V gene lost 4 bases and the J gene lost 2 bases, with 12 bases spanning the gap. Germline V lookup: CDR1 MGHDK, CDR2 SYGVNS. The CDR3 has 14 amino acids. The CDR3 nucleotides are TGTGCCAGCAGTGGACCAGGGGTGGCCTACGAGCAGTACTTC. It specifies CASSGPGVAYEQYF.

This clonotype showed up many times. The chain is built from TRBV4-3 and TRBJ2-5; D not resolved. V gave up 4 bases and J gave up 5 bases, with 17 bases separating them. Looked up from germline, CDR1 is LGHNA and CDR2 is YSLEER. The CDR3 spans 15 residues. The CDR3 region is CASSPSVVLGETQYF. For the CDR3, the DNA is TGCGCCAGCAGCCCGTCAGTGGTTCTTGGGGAGACCCAGTACTTC.

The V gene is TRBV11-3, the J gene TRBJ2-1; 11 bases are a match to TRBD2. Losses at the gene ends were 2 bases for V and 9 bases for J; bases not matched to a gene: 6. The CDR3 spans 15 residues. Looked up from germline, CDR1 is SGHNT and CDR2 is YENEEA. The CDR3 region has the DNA TGTGCCAGCAGCTTAACTAGCGGGAGAACTTCTGAGCAGTTCTTC. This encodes CASSLTSGRTSEQFF.

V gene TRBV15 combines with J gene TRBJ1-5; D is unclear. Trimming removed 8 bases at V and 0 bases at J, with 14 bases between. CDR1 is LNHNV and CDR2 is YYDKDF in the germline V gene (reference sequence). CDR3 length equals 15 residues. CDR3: CATSPRIVSNQPQHF. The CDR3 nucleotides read TGTGCCACCTCCCCACGGATTGTTAGCAATCAGCCCCAGCATTTT.

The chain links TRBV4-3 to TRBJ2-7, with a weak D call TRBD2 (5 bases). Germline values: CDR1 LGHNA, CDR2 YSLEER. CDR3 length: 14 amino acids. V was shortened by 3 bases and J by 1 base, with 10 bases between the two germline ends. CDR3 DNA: TGCGCCAGCAGCCAGGGAGAGATTTCCTACGAGCAGTACTTC. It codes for CASSQGEISYEQYF.

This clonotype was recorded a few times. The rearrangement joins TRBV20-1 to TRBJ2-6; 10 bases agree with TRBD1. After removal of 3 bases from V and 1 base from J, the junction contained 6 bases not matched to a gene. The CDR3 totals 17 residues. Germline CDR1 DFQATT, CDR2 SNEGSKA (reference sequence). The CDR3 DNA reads TGCAGTGCTAGCCGGGACAGGGGCCCGTCTGGGGCCAACGTCCTGACTTTC. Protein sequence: CSASRDRGPSGANVLTF.

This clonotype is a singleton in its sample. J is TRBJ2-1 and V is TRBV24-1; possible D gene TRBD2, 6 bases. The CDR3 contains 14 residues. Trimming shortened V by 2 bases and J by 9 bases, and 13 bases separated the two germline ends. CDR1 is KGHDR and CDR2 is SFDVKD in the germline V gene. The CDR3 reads CATSDSGGTFEQFF. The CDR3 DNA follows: TGTGCCACCAGTGATTCTGGCGGGACCTTTGAGCAGTTCTTC.

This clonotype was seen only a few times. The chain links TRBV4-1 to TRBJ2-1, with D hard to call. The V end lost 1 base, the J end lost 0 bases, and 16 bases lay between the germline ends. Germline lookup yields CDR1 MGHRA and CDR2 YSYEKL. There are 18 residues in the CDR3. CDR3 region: CASSQAGRALSSYNEQFF. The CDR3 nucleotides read TGCGCCAGCAGCCAAGCGGGCCGGGCGCTCAGCTCCTACAATGAGCAGTTCTTC.

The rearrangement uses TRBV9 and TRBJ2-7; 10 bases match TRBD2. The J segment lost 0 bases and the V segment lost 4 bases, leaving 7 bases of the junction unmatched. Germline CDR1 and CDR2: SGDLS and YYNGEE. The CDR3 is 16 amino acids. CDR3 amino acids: CASSTYRTSGSYEQYF. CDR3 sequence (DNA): TGTGCCAGCAGCACCTATCGGACTAGCGGCTCCTACGAGCAGTACTTC.

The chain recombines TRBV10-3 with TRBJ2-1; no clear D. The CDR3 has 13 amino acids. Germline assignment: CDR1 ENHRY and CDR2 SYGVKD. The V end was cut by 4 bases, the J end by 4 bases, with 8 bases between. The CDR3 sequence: CAISAGPYNEQFF. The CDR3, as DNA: TGTGCCATCAGTGCCGGGCCATACAATGAGCAGTTCTTC.

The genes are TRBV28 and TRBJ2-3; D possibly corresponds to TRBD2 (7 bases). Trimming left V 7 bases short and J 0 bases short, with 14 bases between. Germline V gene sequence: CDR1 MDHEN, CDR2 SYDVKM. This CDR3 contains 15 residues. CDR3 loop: CASKGGAPSTDTQYF. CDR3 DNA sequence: TGTGCCAGCAAGGGGGGGGCGCCTAGCACAGATACGCAGTATTTT.

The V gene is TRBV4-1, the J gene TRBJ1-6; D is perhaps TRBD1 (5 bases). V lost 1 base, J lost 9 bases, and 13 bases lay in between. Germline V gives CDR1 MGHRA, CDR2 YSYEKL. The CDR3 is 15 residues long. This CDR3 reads CASSQVGGVGSPLHF. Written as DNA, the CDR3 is TGCGCCAGCAGCCAAGTGGGAGGGGTTGGTTCACCCCTCCACTTT.

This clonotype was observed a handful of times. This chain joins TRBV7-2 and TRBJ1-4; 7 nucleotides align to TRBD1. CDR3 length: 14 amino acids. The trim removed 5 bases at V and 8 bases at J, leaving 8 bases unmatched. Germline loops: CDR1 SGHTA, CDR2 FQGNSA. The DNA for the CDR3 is TGTGCCAGCAGCCCCCGACAGGGTGCCGAAAAACTGTTTTTT. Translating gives CASSPRQGAEKLFF.

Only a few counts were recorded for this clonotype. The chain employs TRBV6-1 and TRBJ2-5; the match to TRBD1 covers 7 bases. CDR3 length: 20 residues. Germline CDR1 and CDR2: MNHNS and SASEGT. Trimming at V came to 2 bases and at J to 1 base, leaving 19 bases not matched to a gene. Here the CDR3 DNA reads TGTGCCAGCAGTGAAAGTGTGGCAGGGGGTGGTGGTGGATCCCAAGAGACCCAGTACTTC. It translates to CASSESVAGGGGGSQETQYF.

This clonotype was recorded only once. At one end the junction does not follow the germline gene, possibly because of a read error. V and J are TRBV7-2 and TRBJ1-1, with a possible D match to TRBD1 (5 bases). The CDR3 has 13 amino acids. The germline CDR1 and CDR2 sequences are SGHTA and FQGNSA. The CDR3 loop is CASAGAPGTVAFF. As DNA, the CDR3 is TGTGCCAGCGCCGGGGCGCCGGGCACTGTAGCTTTCTTT.

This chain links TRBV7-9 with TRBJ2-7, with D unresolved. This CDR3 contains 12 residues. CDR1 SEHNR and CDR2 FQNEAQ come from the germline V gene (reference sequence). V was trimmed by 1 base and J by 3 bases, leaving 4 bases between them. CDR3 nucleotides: TGTGCCAGCAGCTTAGACAACTACGAGCAGTACGTC. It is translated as CASSLDNYEQYV.

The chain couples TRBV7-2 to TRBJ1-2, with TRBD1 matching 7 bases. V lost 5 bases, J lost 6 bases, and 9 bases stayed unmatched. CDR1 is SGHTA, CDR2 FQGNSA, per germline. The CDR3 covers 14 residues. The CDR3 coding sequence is TGTGCCAGCAGCGCCCAACAGGGGACGGATGGCTACACCTTC. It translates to CASSAQQGTDGYTF.

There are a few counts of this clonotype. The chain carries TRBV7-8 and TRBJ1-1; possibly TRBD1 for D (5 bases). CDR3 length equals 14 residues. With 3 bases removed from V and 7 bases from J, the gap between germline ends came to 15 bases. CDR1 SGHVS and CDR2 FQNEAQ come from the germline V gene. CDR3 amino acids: CASSLGLGVSEAFF. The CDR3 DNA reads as TGTGCCAGCAGCTTGGGGCTGGGGGTCAGTGAAGCTTTCTTT. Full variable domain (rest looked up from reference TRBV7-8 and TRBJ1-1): GAGVSQSPRYKVAKRGQDVALRCDPISGHVSLFWYQQALGQGPEFLTYFQNEAQLDKSGLPSDRFFAERPEGSVSTLKIQRTQQEDSAVYLCASSLGLGVSEAFFGQGTRLTVV.

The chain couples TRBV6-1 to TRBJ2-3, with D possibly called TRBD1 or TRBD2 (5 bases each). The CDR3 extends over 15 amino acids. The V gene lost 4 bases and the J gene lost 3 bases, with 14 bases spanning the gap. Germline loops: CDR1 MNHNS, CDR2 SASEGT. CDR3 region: CASSALGARTDTQYF. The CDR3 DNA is TGTGCCAGCAGTGCACTCGGGGCGCGAACAGATACGCAGTATTTT.

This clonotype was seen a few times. The CDR3 DNA reads as TGTGCCAGTCAGACAGGGACCTACGAGCAGTACTTC. Translated, it gives CASQTGTYEQYF. This chain connects TRBV6-8 to TRBJ2-7, with 7 positions matching TRBD1. Germline CDR1 MNHGY, CDR2 SAAAGT. Trimming at V came to 9 bases and at J to 2 bases, leaving 4 bases not matched to a gene. The CDR3 contains 12 residues.